This entry describes one T cell receptor beta chain. CDR3 size: 13 residues. V lost 0 bases and J 4 bases, leaving 7 bases between the germline ends. Looked up from germline, CDR1 is GTSNPN and CDR2 is SVGIG (reference sequence). This entry comes from a study of T cell changes during pregnancy in multiple sclerosis. Sequenced by immunoSEQ multiplex PCR; TCRdb stores in-frame clones only, minus some. The sample has roughly 45,000 clones; roughly 88% are singletons. The source is a female donor in good health, enrolled as a control in a pregnancy study. The chain employs TRBV30 and TRBJ1-5, with a tentative D call TRBD1 (5 bases). Here the sequenced sample was peripheral blood, taken in the first trimester of pregnancy. The CDR3 region is CAWSVQVNQPQHF. The CDR3 nucleotides are TGTGCCTGGAGTGTACAGGTGAATCAGCCCCAGCATTTT.